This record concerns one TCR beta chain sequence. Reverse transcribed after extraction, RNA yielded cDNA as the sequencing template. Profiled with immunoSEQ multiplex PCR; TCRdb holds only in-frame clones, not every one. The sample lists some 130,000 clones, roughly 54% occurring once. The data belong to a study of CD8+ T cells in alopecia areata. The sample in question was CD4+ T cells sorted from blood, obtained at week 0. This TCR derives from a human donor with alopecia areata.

CDR3 amino acids: CASSGWWDSSYEQYF. DNA for the CDR3: TGTGCCAGCAGTGGGTGGTGGGACAGCTCCTACGAGCAGTACTTC. This chain links TRBV2 with TRBJ2-7; 7 bases are a match to TRBD1. The CDR3 consists of 15 residues. Germline CDR1 and CDR2: SNHLY and FYNNEI. V shed 4 bases and J 0 bases; nucleotides not matched to a gene: 6. Together with reference TRBV2 and TRBJ2-7, the CDR3 gives the full variable domain: EPEVTQTPSHQVTQMGQEVILRCVPISNHLYFYWYRQILGQKVEFLVSFYNNEISEKSEIFDDQFSVERPDGSNFTLKIRSTKLEDSAMYFCASSGWWDSSYEQYFGPGTRLTVT.